The present T cell receptor (beta chain) was sequenced within a study of blood T cell repertoires in COVID-19. The wider study: Cohort 3 donors counted as recovered after two negative PCRs, clearance, or resolved symptoms.

Germline V gene sequence: CDR1 MDHEN, CDR2 SYDVKM. This CDR3 region has 13 residues. The J segment lost 5 bases and the V segment lost 3 bases, leaving 2 bases of the junction unmatched. Methods used by the authors: Amplification of reference gene primers provided the estimated nucleated cell counts. The method was immunoSEQ multiplex PCR; TCRdb's version includes in-frame clones alone and lacks a portion of them. The V and J calls and the clone size are those of that table, but D and trimming were determined from the DNA. The sample consists of 200,000 to 250,000 clones, 85% to 90% of them appearing once.

The origin of this receptor is a woman between 50 and 59 years old in a cohort exposed to, infected with or recovered from COVID-19 (not recorded which). The chain combines TRBV28 with TRBJ2-5; 8 bases line up with TRBD1. Material for sequencing was PBMCs or T cells enriched from blood (not recorded which). The CDR3 sequence is CASSFRGLETQYF. For the CDR3, the DNA is TGTGCCAGCAGTTTCAGGGGGCTGGAGACCCAGTACTTC.